This T cell receptor (beta chain) was profiled in a study of response to subunit inactivated influenza vaccine. MiXCR was run by TCRdb on the RT-PCR reads, yielding one entry per CDR3 protein. The table lists 650,000 to 700,000 distinct CDR3 sequences, more than 15% of them singletons. The CDR3 consists of 16 residues. The germline gives CDR1 SGHTA, CDR2 FQGNSA. V lost 1 base and J 1 base, leaving 12 bases between the germline ends. Study conclusions and caveats: Authors suggested few new T cells are recruited by each seasonal influenza vaccination.

This clonotype was seen a handful of times. The target antigen is unknown. The rearrangement links TRBV7-2 to TRBJ2-3, with D perhaps matching TRBD2 (6 bases). The sample in question was PBMCs from blood, obtained 11 to 12 days after vaccination. The clonotype originates from a man aged 50 to 60 who received an inactivated influenza vaccine. CDR3 in amino acids: CASSLVPGTGTDTQYF. CDR3 DNA sequence: TGTGCCAGCAGCTTAGTTCCAGGGACTGGCACAGATACGCAGTATTTT.